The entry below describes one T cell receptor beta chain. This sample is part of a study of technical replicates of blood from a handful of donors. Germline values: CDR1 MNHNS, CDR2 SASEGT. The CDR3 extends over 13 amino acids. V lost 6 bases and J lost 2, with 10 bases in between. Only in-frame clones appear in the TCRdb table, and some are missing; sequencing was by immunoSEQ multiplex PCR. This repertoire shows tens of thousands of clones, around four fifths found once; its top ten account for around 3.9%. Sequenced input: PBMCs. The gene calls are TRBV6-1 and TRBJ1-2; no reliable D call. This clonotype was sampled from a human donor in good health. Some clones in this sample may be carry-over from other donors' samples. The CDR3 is CASSAAGNYGYTF. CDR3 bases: TGTGCCAGCAGCGCCGCCGGGAACTATGGCTACACCTTC.